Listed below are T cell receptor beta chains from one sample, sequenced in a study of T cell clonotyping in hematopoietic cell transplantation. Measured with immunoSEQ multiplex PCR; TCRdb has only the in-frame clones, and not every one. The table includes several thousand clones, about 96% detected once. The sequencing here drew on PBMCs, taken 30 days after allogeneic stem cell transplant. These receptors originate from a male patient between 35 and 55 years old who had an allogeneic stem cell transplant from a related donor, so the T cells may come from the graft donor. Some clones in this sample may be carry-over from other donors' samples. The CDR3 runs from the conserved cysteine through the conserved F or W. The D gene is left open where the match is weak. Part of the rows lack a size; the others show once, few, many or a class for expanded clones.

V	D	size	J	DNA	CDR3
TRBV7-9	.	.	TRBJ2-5	TGTGCCAGCAGCTTCTCCTTGGGGTCAATCGGACGAGAGACCCAGTACTTC	CASSFSLGSIGRETQYF
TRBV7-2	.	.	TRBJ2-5	TGTGCCAGCAGTCGGGGCCAGACCCAGTACTTC	CASSRGQTQYF
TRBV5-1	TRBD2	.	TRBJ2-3	TGCGCCAGCAGCTTGGAGACTAGCGGGAGAAGGAGAACAGATACGCAGTATTTT	CASSLETSGRRRTDTQYF
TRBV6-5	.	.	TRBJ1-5	TGTGCCAGCAGTTACTCGGGGGATCAGCCCCAGCATTTT	CASSYSGDQPQHF
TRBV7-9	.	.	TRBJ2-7	TGTGCCAGCAGCTTAGGCCCAGGGGAGTTCTACGAGCAGTACTTC	CASSLGPGEFYEQYF
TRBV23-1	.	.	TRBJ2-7	TGCGCCAGCAGAGAAGACGGCCGAGACACACTTCCCAGGCGAGCCTACGAGCAGTACTTC	CASREDGRDTLPRRAYEQYF
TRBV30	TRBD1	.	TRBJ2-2	TGTGCCTGGAGTCCAGGGACAGGGGACACCGGGGAGCTGTTTTTT	CAWSPGTGDTGELFF
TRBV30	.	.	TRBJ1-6	TGTGCCGCCCCCGGACCAAATTCACCCCTCCACTTT	CAAPGPNSPLHF
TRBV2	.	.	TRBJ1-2	TGTGCCGGGAGTGAACAGGGAAAATACGGCTACACCTTC	CAGSEQGKYGYTF
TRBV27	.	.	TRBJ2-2	TGTGCCAGCAGTTTTACAGGGCTCACCGGGGAGCTGTTTTTT	CASSFTGLTGELFF
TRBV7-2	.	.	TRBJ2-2	TGTGCCAGCACCCAAAGCGGGCTGAGCACCGGGGAGCTGTTTTTT	CASTQSGLSTGELFF
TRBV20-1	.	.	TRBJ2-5	TGCAGTGCTAGAGAAGAAGAGACCCAGTACTTC	CSAREEETQYF
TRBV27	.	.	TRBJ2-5	TGTGCCAGCAGTTTAAGGGGGGCCGGATCGACCCAGTACTTC	CASSLRGAGSTQYF
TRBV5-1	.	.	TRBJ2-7	TGCGCCAGCAGCTTGAACCCAGGGACCTACGAGCAGTACTTC	CASSLNPGTYEQYF
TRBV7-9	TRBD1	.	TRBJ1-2	TGTGCCAGCAGCGACCCGGGACAGCCAACATCTATCTATGGCTACACCTTC	CASSDPGQPTSIYGYTF
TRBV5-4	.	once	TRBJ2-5	TGTGCCAGCAGCTTGGTCGATAAGCCAACGACCCAGTACTTC	CASSLVDKPTTQYF
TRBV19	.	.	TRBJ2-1	TGTGCCAGTACGTATAGTGGAGGGGATGAGCAGTTCTTC	CASTYSGGDEQFF
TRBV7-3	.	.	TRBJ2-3	TGTGCCAGCAGCCTAGACCGGAATACGCAGTATTTT	CASSLDRNTQYF
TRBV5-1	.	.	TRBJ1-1	TGCGCCAGCAGCTTAGGGGGGAACACTGAAGCTTTCTTT	CASSLGGNTEAFF
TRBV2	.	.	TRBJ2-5	TGTGCCAGCAGACAACAGGGTTCGCGGGTAGAGACCCAGTACTTC	CASRQQGSRVETQYF
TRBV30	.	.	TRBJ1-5	TGTGCCTGGAGTGATGGAGGGAATCAGCCCCAGCATTTT	CAWSDGGNQPQHF
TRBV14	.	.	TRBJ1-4	TGTGCCAGCAGCCGGGGGGACACCCCAAATGAAAAACTGTTTTTT	CASSRGDTPNEKLFF
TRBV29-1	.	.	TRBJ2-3	TGCAGCGTTATCACCAGAGGAGGGGATACGCAGTATTTT	CSVITRGGDTQYF
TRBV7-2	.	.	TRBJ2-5	TGTGCCAGCATCGGCTGGGAGTCCCAAGAGACCCAGTACTTC	CASIGWESQETQYF
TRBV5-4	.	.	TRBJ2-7	TGTGCCAGCAGCTTGGACTCGACCGTTGGCGAGCAGTACTTC	CASSLDSTVGEQYF
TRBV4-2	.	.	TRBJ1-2	TGTGCCAGCAGCCAAGAAGGGCGGGGTGGCGGCTACACCTTC	CASSQEGRGGGYTF
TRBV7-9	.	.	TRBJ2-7	TGTGCCAGCAGCCCCCTCCTGGGGGATTATGGCGAGCAGTACTTC	CASSPLLGDYGEQYF
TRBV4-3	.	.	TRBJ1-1	TGCGCCAGCAGCCTCCTCGGAAACACTGAAGCTTTCTTT	CASSLLGNTEAFF
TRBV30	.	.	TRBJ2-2	TGTGCCTGGACCCCACCAGGTGCCGGGGAGCTGTTTTTT	CAWTPPGAGELFF
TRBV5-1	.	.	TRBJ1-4	TGCGCCAGCAGCTTGGGAGGTCCTAATGAAAAACTGTTTTTT	CASSLGGPNEKLFF
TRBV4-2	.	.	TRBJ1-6	TGTGCCAGCAGCCAAGAGGGACCCTATAATTCACCCCTCCACTTT	CASSQEGPYNSPLHF
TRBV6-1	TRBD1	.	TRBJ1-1	TGTGCCAGCAGTGAAGGTACTCGGGACAGGGGGCAGGGCACTGAAGCTTTCTTT	CASSEGTRDRGQGTEAFF
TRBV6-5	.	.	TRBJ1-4	TGTGCCAGCAGTTACTCGATGGGGACGCGTGAAAAACTGTTTTTT	CASSYSMGTREKLFF
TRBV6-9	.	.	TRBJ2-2	TGTGCCAGCAGAAACCGGACCACCGACGGACAGAGGGACACCGGGGAGCTGTTTTTT	CASRNRTTDGQRDTGELFF
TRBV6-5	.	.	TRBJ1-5	TGTGCCAGCAGTCCTCGACAGTTTAGCAATCAGCCCCAGCATTTT	CASSPRQFSNQPQHF
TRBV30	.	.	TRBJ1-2	TGTGCCTGGGGCCGAAGGGACGTCAGCTCCTATGGCTACACCTTC	CAWGRRDVSSYGYTF
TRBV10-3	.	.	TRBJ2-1	TGTGCCATCAGTGAGTCGGGCGAGGGGGAGGTATCCTACAATGAGCAGTTCTTC	CAISESGEGEVSYNEQFF
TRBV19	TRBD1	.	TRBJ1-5	TGTGCCAGTAGTATACCGCGGGGGACAGTTAATCAGCCCCAGCATTTT	CASSIPRGTVNQPQHF
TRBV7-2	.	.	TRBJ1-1	TGTGCCAGCAGCCTGAGACAGAATGAAGCTTTCTTT	CASSLRQNEAFF
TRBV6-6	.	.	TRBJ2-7	TGTGCCAGCAGTGGGGACCGAAACTACGAGCAGTACTTC	CASSGDRNYEQYF
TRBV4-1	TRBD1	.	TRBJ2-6	TGCGCCAGCAGCCACCCAGTCGCTACCCGAGACAGGGCAATCACTGGGGCCAACGTCCTGACTTTC	CASSHPVATRDRAITGANVLTF
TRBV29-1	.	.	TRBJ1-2	TGCAGCGTTGAAGAGGAAGACCGGCACTATGGCTACACCTTC	CSVEEEDRHYGYTF
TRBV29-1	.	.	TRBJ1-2	TGCAGCGTCGACGGACAAGGTTATGGCTACACCTTC	CSVDGQGYGYTF
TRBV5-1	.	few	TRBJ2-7	TGCGCCAGTAGGAGGGATTCCTACGAGCAGTACTTC	CASRRDSYEQYF
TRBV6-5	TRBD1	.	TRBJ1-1	TGTGCCAGCAGTTACTCGGGACAGGGGACGGAAGCTTTCTTT	CASSYSGQGTEAFF
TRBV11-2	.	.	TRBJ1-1	TGTGCCAGCAGCCAGGACAGGAACACTGAAGCTTTCTTT	CASSQDRNTEAFF
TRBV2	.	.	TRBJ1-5	TGTGCCAGCAGTCACAGGGCTAGTCAGCCCCAGCATTTT	CASSHRASQPQHF
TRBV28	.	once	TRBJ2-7	TGTGCCAGCAGTTTCAGGGGGGATTCCTACGAGCAGTACTTC	CASSFRGDSYEQYF
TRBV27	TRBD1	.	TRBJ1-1	TGTGCCAGCAGTGGGCGCGGCCGGGGACAGTGGAACACTGAAGCTTTCTTT	CASSGRGRGQWNTEAFF
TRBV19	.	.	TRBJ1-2	TGTGCCAGTAGCGGACGGTTAGAGGGTGGCTACACCTTC	CASSGRLEGGYTF
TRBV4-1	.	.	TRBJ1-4	TGCGCCAGCAGCCAACTGGTGGTGATGGGGGAAAAACTGTTTTTT	CASSQLVVMGEKLFF
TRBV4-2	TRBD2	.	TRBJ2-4	TGTGCCAGCAGCCAAGAGGCGGCTAGCGGGACTTTAGCCAAAAACATTCAGTACTTC	CASSQEAASGTLAKNIQYF
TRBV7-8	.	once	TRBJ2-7	TGTGCCAGCAGCTACACCTCCGTGGACGAGCAGTACTTC	CASSYTSVDEQYF
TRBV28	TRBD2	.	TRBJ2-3	TGTGCCAGCAGCAACCCCCTAGCGGGAGAGGCAGATACGCAGTATTTT	CASSNPLAGEADTQYF